This T cell receptor beta chain was profiled in a study of PD-1 blockade in classical Hodgkin lymphoma. Findings and limits, study-wide: The origin of the repertoire differences remains undefined, with disease activity or prior therapy as possible causes. Newly diagnosed patients reportedly trailed healthy donors in baseline TCR diversity. In CD4+ cells, TCR diversity went up significantly by C4D1, but in CD8+ cells it did not. Nivolumab starters within 1 year of ASCT were excluded.

The sample's time point: cycle 4 day 1 (C4D1), after around six weeks of nivolumab. Relapses following autologous stem cell transplantation were seen in all patients, with brentuximab vedotin exposure varying. As regards this clone: The antigen remains undetermined.

Sequencing was performed with immunoSEQ multiplex PCR; in TCRdb, only in-frame clones are kept and a portion is missing. The data show more than 20,000 clones, roughly 80% seen once. The CDR3 extends over 12 amino acids. Per the germline V gene, CDR1 is SGHTA and CDR2 is FQGNSA. The V gene end was trimmed by 4 bases and the J gene end by 7 bases; junction bases not matched to a gene: 2. The receptor's source is a human donor with classical Hodgkin lymphoma. Sequenced here: peripheral blood mononuclear cells (PBMCs), sampled before the fourth cycle of nivolumab. This chain uses TRBV7-2 with TRBJ1-2; 8 bases map to TRBD1. The DNA for the CDR3 is TGTGCCAGCAGCTCGGACAGGGCTGGCTACACCTTC. This encodes CASSSDRAGYTF.